This TCR beta chain was retrieved from a study of ipilimumab plus nivolumab after autologous stem cell transplantation. Study background: Patients received a median of about 5 ipilimumab and roughly eight nivolumab doses. Myeloma cases were transplant-naive high-risk or relapsed within 3 years post first autologous transplant.

Study-wide results and limits: Per the authors, repertoire, Treg and microbiota data justify further study.

This CDR3 is 18 amino acids long. Germline CDR1 reads SNHLY; CDR2 reads FYNNEI. V lost 0 bases, J lost 5 bases, and 10 bases stayed unmatched. Through week 26, nivolumab 3 mg/kg IV was given weeks 1, 4, 7, 10, then biweekly. In the case of this clone: Its antigen is still unknown.

Assay used: immunoSEQ multiplex PCR; TCRdb lists only in-frame clones, some missing. Among some 6,100 clones listed, approximately 92% were seen once. The TCR was taken from a female donor with multiple myeloma. The input for sequencing was PBMCs, taken in a trial of ipilimumab plus nivolumab as post-transplant consolidation. This rearrangement joins TRBV2 to TRBJ1-6, with 7 bases lining up with TRBD1. In nucleotides, the CDR3 is TGTGCCAGCAGTGAAGCGGTAAAGGGGGCGCACGATAATTCACCCCTCCACTTT. Residues: CASSEAVKGAHDNSPLHF.